These 20 T cell receptor beta chains came from one sample sequenced in a study of blood T cell repertoires in COVID-19. Sequencing used immunoSEQ multiplex PCR; TCRdb keeps in-frame clones, though not all of them. The sample carries 100,000 or so clones, about 85% recorded once. Sequencing used peripheral blood. The receptors were sampled from a man aged 50 to 60 with acute or convalescent COVID-19.

CDR3 DNA: TGTGCCAGCAGCCTAAGGACAGGGGAATCCTACGAGCAGTACTTC. This sequence encodes CASSLRTGESYEQYF. This sequence joins TRBV5-4 and TRBJ2-7; 9 bases fit TRBD1. V trimming: 4 bases; J trimming: 1 base; junction bases outside the gene matches: 6. Germline CDR1 reads SGHNT; CDR2 reads YYREEE (reference sequence). The CDR3 has 15 amino acids.

The chain couples TRBV15 to TRBJ1-2; 9 positions agree with TRBD1. CDR1 is LNHNV and CDR2 is YYDKDF in the germline V gene (reference sequence). The CDR3 runs to 14 residues. The ends lost 2 bases at V and 7 bases at J; junction bases unmatched: 5. The CDR3 DNA sequence: TGTGCCACCAGCAGAATGGGACAGGGTGGTGGCTACACCTTC. It specifies CATSRMGQGGGYTF.

The chain recombines TRBV19 with TRBJ1-3; D possibly corresponds to TRBD1 (6 bases). The CDR3 is made up of 14 amino acids. Per germline, CDR1 LNHDA and CDR2 SQIVND (reference sequence). The germline V and J ends were trimmed by 1 base and 11 bases, with 15 bases remaining between them. The CDR3 region has the DNA TGTGCCAGTAGTATAGTTTCGGACAGCGCGGCCATATATTTT. Translating gives CASSIVSDSAAIYF.

CDR3: CAIVAGGKWDGYTF. The CDR3 region has the DNA TGTGCCATCGTCGCAGGGGGAAAGTGGGATGGCTACACCTTC. The V gene is TRBV10-3, the J gene TRBJ1-2; 7 bases agree with TRBD1. This CDR3 comprises 14 residues. Losses at the gene ends were 8 bases for V and 6 bases for J; bases not matched to a gene: 12. Germline loops: CDR1 ENHRY, CDR2 SYGVKD.

This chain joins TRBV6-6 and TRBJ1-5; 8 bases are a match to TRBD1. The CDR3 spans 14 residues. J gave up 5 bases and V 5 bases, and 5 bases lay outside the gene matches. Germline V gene data show CDR1 as MNHNY and CDR2 as SVGAGI (reference sequence). CDR3 nucleotide sequence: TGTGCCAGCAGTGGTCGGACAGGGTATCAGCCCCAGCATTTT. Translating gives CASSGRTGYQPQHF.

V gene TRBV7-2 combines with J gene TRBJ2-7, with 8 bases that match TRBD2. This CDR3 comprises 15 residues. Trimming at V came to 2 bases and at J to 5 bases, leaving 8 bases not matched to a gene. Germline V lookup: CDR1 SGHTA, CDR2 FQGNSA. DNA of the CDR3: TGTGCCAGCAGCTTATCGGGCACCGGGAGGGACGAGCAGTACTTC. Protein sequence: CASSLSGTGRDEQYF.

The chain employs TRBV9 and TRBJ2-1; 7 bases agree with TRBD2. V lost 4 bases and J lost 0; bases outside the gene matches: 4. Germline V lookup: CDR1 SGDLS, CDR2 YYNGEE. The CDR3 is made up of 15 amino acids. The CDR3 reads CASSSGGSSYNEQFF. The CDR3 DNA reads as TGTGCCAGCAGCTCCGGGGGGTCCTCCTACAATGAGCAGTTCTTC. The entire variable domain, with the rest obtained from reference TRBV9 and TRBJ2-1, is as follows: DSGVTQTPKHLITATGQRVTLRCSPRSGDLSVYWYQQSLDQGLQFLIQYYNGEERAKGNILERFSAQQFPDLHSELNLSSLELGDSALYFCASSSGGSSYNEQFFGPGTRLTVL.

The DNA of the CDR3 is TGTGCCAGCAGCCAAGATCTATTTGGGACAGGGGGGGGCACAGATACGCAGTATTTT. Amino acid sequence: CASSQDLFGTGGGTDTQYF. V and J are TRBV14 and TRBJ2-3; 11 bases align to TRBD1. Trimming cost V 0 bases and J 1 base; bases outside gene matches: 9. This CDR3 region has 19 residues. Germline V gives CDR1 SGHDN, CDR2 FVKESK.

V and J are TRBV9 and TRBJ2-1; no definite D call. V lost 0 bases to trimming and J lost 0 bases, with 7 bases between them. Germline V gene data show CDR1 as SGDLS and CDR2 as YYNGEE. This CDR3 region has 15 residues. The CDR3 sequence: CASSVGLRSYNEQFF. The CDR3 DNA reads TGTGCCAGCAGCGTAGGTCTACGCTCCTACAATGAGCAGTTCTTC.

J is TRBJ1-1 and V is TRBV14; D not resolved. Looked up from germline, CDR1 is SGHDN and CDR2 is FVKESK. V lost 0 bases and J 7 bases, leaving 9 bases between the germline ends. The CDR3 is 13 amino acids. The CDR3 is CASSQDGGIEAFF. The CDR3 coding sequence is TGTGCCAGCAGCCAAGATGGAGGGATTGAAGCTTTCTTT.

V is TRBV20-1 and J is TRBJ2-1, with D maybe TRBD1 (6 bases). Germline CDR1 DFQATT, CDR2 SNEGSKA (reference sequence). This CDR3 contains 13 residues. Between the trimmed V and J ends, which lost 3 bases and 5 bases, there was a span of 11 bases. CDR3: CSASPGTNNEQFF. The CDR3 coding sequence is TGCAGTGCTAGTCCCGGGACAAACAATGAGCAGTTCTTC.

This sequence joins TRBV6-5 and TRBJ2-3, with 8 bases identical to TRBD2. The V segment lost 4 bases and the J segment 2 bases; nucleotides outside the gene matches: 8. In germline, CDR1 is MNHEY, CDR2 SVGAGI. The CDR3 has 16 residues. The CDR3, as DNA: TGTGCCAGCAGTTTATACGGGGGGGAGCCCACAGATACGCAGTATTTT. This translates into CASSLYGGEPTDTQYF.

V gene TRBV7-9 combines with J gene TRBJ1-5; D might be TRBD1 (6 bases). CDR1 SEHNR and CDR2 FQNEAQ come from the germline V gene (reference sequence). V lost 3 bases and J lost 5, with 11 bases in between. The CDR3 is 14 amino acids. CDR3 sequence (DNA): TGTGCCAGCAGCTTGGGCAGGGGAGATCAGCCCCAGCATTTT. Its translation: CASSLGRGDQPQHF.

This clone ranks as medium-sized (0.01 to 0.1%). The V gene is TRBV7-9, the J gene TRBJ1-2, with 7 bases identical to TRBD1. Germline CDR1 reads SEHNR; CDR2 reads FQNEAQ (reference sequence). The J segment lost 4 bases and the V segment lost 3 bases, leaving 5 bases of the junction unmatched. This CDR3 is 14 amino acids long. CDR3 region: CASSLEGAGYGYTF. The CDR3 DNA sequence: TGTGCCAGCAGCTTGGAGGGGGCTGGCTATGGCTACACCTTC. Together with reference TRBV7-9 and TRBJ1-2, the CDR3 gives the full variable domain: DTGVSQNPRHKITKRGQNVTFRCDPISEHNRLYWYRQTLGQGPEFLTYFQNEAQLEKSRLLSDRFSAERPKGSFSTLEIQRTEQGDSAMYLCASSLEGAGYGYTFGSGTRLTVV.

The V call is TRBV6-5, the J call TRBJ2-7, with TRBD1 matching 11 bases. The CDR3 runs to 15 residues. Per germline, CDR1 MNHEY and CDR2 SVGAGI. J was trimmed by 6 bases and V by 4 bases; bases with no gene match: 8. The CDR3 spells CASSSAGTGGGEQYF. Here the CDR3 DNA reads TGTGCCAGCAGTTCCGCCGGGACAGGGGGAGGCGAGCAGTACTTC.

The gene calls are TRBV10-2 and TRBJ1-2; D is unresolved. This CDR3 has 11 amino acids. Per the germline V gene, CDR1 is WSHSY and CDR2 is SAAADI. Trimming took 8 bases from V and 2 from J, leaving 6 bases between them. This CDR3 reads CASAENYGYTF. CDR3 DNA: TGCGCCAGCGCCGAGAACTATGGCTACACCTTC.

The chain is built from TRBV25-1 and TRBJ1-3, with 9 bases matching TRBD1. V lost 4 bases and J lost 4; bases outside the gene matches: 8. CDR1 is MGHDK, CDR2 SYGVNS, per germline. The length of the CDR3 is 16 residues. The CDR3 loop reads CASSAMGQGAGNTIYF. CDR3 nucleotides: TGTGCCAGCAGTGCAATGGGACAGGGCGCGGGAAACACCATATATTTT.

The genes are TRBV30 and TRBJ1-1; 10 nucleotides line up with TRBD1. The CDR3 covers 16 residues. V shed 2 bases, J shed 6 bases, and the junction held 12 bases outside the gene matches. Germline-derived CDR1 and CDR2 are GTSNPN and SVGIG (reference sequence). Here the CDR3 reads CAWSRVEGQGRPEAFF. CDR3 sequence (DNA): TGTGCCTGGAGTAGGGTTGAGGGACAGGGGAGGCCTGAAGCTTTCTTT.

This clone was detected a few times. The genes are TRBV9 and TRBJ2-7; 10 bases are shared with TRBD1. Germline V CDR1 and CDR2: SGDLS, YYNGEE. The CDR3 consists of 14 residues. V was clipped by 5 bases and J by 3 bases; unmatched bases: 5. DNA of the CDR3: TGTGCCAGCAGTGACGGACAGGGGGGCTACGAGCAGTACTTC. Protein sequence: CASSDGQGGYEQYF. The complete variable domain, with remaining parts taken from reference TRBV9 and TRBJ2-7, reads DSGVTQTPKHLITATGQRVTLRCSPRSGDLSVYWYQQSLDQGLQFLIQYYNGEERAKGNILERFSAQQFPDLHSELNLSSLELGDSALYFCASSDGQGGYEQYFGPGTRLTVT.

This chain uses TRBV28 with TRBJ2-6; 7 bases are shared with TRBD1. Per germline, CDR1 MDHEN and CDR2 SYDVKM. CDR3 length: 15 residues. The V gene end was trimmed by 6 bases and the J gene end by 2 bases; junction bases not matched to a gene: 4. Here the CDR3 DNA reads TGTGCCAGCAGGCCCCAGGGGGCTGGGGCCAACGTCCTGACTTTC. Protein: CASRPQGAGANVLTF. Combining the CDR3 with reference TRBV28 and TRBJ2-6 gives the whole variable domain DVKVTQSSRYLVKRTGEKVFLECVQDMDHENMFWYRQDPGLGLRLIYFSYDVKMKEKGDIPEGYSVSREKKERFSLILESASTNQTSMYLCASRPQGAGANVLTFGAGSRLTVL.